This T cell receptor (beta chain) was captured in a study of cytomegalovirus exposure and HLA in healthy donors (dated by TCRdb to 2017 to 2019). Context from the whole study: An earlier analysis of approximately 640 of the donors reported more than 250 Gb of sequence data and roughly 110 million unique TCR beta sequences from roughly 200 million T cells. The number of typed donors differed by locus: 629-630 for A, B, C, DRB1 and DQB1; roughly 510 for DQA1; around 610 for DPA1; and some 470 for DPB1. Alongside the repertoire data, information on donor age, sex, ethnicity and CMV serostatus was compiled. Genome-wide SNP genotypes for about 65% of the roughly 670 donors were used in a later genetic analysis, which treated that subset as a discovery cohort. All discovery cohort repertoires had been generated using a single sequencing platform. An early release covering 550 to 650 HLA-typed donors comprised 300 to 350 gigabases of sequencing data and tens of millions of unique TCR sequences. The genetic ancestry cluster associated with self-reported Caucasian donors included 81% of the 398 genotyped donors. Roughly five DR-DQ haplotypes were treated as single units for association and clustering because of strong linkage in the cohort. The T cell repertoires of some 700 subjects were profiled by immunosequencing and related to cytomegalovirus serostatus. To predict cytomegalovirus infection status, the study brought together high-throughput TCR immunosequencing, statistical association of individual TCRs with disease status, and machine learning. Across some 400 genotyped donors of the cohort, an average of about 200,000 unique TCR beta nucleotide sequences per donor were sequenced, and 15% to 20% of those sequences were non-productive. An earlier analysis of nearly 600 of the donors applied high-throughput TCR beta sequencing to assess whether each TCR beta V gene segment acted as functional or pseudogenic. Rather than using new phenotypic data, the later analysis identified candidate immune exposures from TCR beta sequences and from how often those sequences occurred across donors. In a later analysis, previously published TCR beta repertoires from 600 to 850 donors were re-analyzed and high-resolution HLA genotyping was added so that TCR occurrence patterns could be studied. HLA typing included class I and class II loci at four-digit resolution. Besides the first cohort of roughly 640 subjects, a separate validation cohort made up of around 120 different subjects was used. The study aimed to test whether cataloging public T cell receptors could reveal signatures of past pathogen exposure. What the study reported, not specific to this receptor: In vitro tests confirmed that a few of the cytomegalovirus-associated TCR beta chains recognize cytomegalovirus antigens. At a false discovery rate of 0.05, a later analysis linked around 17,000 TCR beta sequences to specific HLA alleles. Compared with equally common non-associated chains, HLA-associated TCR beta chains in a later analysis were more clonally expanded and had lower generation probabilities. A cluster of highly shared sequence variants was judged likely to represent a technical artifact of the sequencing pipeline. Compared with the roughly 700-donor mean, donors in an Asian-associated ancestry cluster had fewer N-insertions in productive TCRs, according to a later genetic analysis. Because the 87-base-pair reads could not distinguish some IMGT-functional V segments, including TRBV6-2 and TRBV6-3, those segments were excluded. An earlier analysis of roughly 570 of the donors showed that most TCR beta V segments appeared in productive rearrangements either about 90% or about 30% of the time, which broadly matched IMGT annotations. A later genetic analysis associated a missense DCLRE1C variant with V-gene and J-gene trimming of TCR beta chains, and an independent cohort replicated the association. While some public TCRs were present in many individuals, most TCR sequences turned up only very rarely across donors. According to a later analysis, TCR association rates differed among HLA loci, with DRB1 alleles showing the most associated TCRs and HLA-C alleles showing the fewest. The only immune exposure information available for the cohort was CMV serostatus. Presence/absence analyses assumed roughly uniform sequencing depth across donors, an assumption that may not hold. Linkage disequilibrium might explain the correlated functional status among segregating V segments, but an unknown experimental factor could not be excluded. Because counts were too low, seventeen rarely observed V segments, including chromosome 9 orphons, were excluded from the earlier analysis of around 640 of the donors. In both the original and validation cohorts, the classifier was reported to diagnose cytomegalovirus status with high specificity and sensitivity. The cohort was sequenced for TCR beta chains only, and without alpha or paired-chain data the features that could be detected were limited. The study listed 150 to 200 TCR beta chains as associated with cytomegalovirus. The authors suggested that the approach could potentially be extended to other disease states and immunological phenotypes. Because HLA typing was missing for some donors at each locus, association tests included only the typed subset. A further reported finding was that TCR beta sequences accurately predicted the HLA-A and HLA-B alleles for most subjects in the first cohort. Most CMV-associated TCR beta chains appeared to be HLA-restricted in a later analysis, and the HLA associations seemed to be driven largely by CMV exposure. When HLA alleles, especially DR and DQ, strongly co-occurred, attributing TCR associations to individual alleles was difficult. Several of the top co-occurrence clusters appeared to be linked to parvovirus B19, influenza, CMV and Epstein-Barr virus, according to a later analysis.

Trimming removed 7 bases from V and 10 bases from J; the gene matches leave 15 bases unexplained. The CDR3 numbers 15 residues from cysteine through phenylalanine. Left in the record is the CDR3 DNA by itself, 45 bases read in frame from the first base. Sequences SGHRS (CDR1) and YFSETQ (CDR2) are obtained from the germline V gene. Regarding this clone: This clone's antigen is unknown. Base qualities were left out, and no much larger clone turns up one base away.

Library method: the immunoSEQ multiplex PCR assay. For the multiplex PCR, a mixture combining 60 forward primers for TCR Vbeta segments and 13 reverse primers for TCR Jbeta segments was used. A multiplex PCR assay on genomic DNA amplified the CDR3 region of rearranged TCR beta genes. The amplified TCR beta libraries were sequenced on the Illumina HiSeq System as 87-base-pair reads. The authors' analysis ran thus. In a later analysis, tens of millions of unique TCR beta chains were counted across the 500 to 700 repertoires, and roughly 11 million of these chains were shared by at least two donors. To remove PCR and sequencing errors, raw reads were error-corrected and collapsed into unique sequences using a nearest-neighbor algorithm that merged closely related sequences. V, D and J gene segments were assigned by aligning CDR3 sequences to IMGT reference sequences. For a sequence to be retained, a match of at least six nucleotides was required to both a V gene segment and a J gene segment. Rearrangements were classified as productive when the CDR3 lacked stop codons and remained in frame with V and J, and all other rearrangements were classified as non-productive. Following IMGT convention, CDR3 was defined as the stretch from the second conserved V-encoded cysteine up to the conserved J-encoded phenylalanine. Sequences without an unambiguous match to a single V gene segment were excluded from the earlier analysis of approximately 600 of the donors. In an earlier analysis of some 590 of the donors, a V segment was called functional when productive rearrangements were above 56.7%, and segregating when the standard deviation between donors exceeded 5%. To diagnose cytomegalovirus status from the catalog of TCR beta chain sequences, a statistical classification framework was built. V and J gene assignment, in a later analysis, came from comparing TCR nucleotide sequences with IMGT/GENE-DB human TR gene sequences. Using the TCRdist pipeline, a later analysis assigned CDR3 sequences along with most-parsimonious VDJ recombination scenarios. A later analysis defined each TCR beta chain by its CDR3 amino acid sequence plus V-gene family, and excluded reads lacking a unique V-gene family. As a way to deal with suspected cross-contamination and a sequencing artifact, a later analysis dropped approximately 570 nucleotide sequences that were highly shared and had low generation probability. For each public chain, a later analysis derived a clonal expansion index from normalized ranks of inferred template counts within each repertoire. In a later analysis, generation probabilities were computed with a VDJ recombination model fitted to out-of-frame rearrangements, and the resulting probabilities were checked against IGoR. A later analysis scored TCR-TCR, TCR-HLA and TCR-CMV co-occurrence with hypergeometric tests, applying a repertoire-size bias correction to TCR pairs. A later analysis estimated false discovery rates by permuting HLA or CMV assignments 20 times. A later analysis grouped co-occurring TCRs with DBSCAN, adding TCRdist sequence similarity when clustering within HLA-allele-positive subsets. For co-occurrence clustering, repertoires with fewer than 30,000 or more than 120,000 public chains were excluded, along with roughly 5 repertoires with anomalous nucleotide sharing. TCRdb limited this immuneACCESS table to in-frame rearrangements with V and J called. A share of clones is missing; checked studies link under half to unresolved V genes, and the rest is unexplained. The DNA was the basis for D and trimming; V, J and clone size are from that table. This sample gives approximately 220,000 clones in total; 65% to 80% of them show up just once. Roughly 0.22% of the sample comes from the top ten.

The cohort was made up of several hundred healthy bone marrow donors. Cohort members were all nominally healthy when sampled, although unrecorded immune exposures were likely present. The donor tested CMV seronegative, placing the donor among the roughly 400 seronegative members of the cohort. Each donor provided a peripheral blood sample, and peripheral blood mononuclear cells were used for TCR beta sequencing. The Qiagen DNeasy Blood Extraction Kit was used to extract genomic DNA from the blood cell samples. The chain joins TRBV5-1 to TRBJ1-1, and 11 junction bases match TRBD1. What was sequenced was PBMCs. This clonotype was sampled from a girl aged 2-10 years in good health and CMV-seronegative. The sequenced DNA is TGCGCCAGCGTAGATAAGGACAGGGGGCCCTCAGGAGCTTTCTTT. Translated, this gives CASVDKDRGPSGAFF. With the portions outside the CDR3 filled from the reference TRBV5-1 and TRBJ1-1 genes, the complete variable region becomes KAGVTQTPRYLIKTRGQQVTLSCSPISGHRSVSWYQQTPGQGLQFLFEYFSETQRNKGNFPGRFSGRQFSNSRSEMNVSTLELGDSALYLCASVDKDRGPSGAFFGQGTRLTVV.